The 23 T cell receptor beta chains reported below all come from one sample, sequenced in a study of OX40 agonist ivuxolimab in advanced cancers. Only in-frame clones appear in the TCRdb table, and some are missing; sequencing was by immunoSEQ multiplex PCR. In the table there are approximately 60,000 clones, 94% of which are singletons. Sequenced here: CD4+ or CD8+ T cells sorted from blood, sampled in a trial of the OX40 agonist ivuxolimab. These receptor sequences come from an adult with an advanced solid tumor such as melanoma, head and neck, liver or kidney cancer.

The chain links TRBV2 to TRBJ2-5, with TRBD2 matching 12 bases. Germline V gene lookup returns CDR1 SNHLY and CDR2 FYNNEI. This CDR3 has 14 residues. The V gene end was trimmed by 9 bases and the J gene end by 4 bases; junction bases not matched to a gene: 6. CDR3 bases: TGTGCCAGTACTAGCGGGAGGTGGGGAGAGACCCAGTACTTC. As protein: CASTSGRWGETQYF.

This sequence joins TRBV6-5 and TRBJ2-5; D is possibly TRBD1 or TRBD2 (5 bases each). V gave up 4 bases and J gave up 5 bases, with 20 bases separating them. The CDR3 covers 16 residues. CDR1 and CDR2 (germline): MNHEY, SVGAGI. In nucleotides, the CDR3 is TGTGCCAGCAGTTTGCTGGCGGCCGCCTGGGGGGAGACCCAGTACTTC. This encodes CASSLLAAAWGETQYF.

The CDR3 nucleotides are TGTGCCAGCAGAAATGACGGAAACTATGGCTACACCTTC. Translation: CASRNDGNYGYTF. This chain joins TRBV7-9 and TRBJ1-2; D is unclear. The CDR3 length is 13 residues. Trimming shortened V by 6 bases and J by 2 bases, and 10 bases separated the two germline ends. Germline lookup yields CDR1 SEHNR and CDR2 FQNEAQ (reference sequence).

The chain links TRBV2 to TRBJ1-4; D is unclear. CDR3 size: 15 residues. V lost 6 bases and J lost 8, with 19 bases in between. Germline V gives CDR1 SNHLY, CDR2 FYNNEI. The CDR3 nucleotides read TGTGCCAGCAGGCCTGAGACAAGTTTTGAGGAAAAACTGTTTTTT. Translating it yields CASRPETSFEEKLFF.

V usage is TRBV2 and J usage is TRBJ1-2; TRBD1 matches 8 bases. The trim removed 6 bases at V and 0 bases at J, leaving 15 bases unmatched. The CDR3 contains 18 residues. Germline-derived CDR1 and CDR2 are SNHLY and FYNNEI. This CDR3 is CASSHQLEGQVANYGYTF. For the CDR3, the DNA is TGTGCCAGCAGCCACCAACTAGAGGGACAGGTAGCTAACTATGGCTACACCTTC.

This rearrangement joins TRBV4-2 to TRBJ1-1; D is possibly TRBD1 (6 bases). Germline CDR1 reads LGHNA; CDR2 reads YNFKEQ. V lost 10 bases to trimming and J lost 5 bases, with 11 bases between them. CDR3 size: 11 residues. The CDR3 region is CATRGWTEAFF. In DNA form, the CDR3 reads TGTGCCACCAGGGGTTGGACTGAAGCTTTCTTT.

CDR3 DNA sequence: TGTGCCAGCAGCTCCCCGGGAGCTAGCACAGATACGCAGTATTTT. Its translation is CASSSPGASTDTQYF. The V and J genes are TRBV11-1 and TRBJ2-3; a possible D gene is TRBD2 (6 bases). Trimming cost V 4 bases and J 0 bases, with 11 bases left between them. The CDR3 length is 15 residues. Germline CDR1 reads SGHAT; CDR2 reads FQDESV (reference sequence).

This chain links TRBV6-1 with TRBJ2-7; TRBD1 is a possible D gene (6 bases). This CDR3 spans 14 amino acids. Germline CDR1 MNHNS, CDR2 SASEGT. V lost 1 base and J lost 2, with 9 bases in between. CDR3 protein: CASSEGTVTYEQYF. CDR3 bases: TGTGCCAGCAGTGAAGGGACAGTTACCTACGAGCAGTACTTC.

V usage is TRBV7-3 and J usage is TRBJ2-7; 16 bases agree with TRBD2. Germline V lookup: CDR1 SGHTA, CDR2 FQGTGA. This CDR3 has 18 residues. Trimming took 5 bases from V and 6 from J; bases not matched to a gene: 13. The CDR3 loop is CASSDQGTSGRVECEQYF. The CDR3 DNA is TGTGCCAGCAGCGATCAAGGGACTAGCGGGAGGGTGGAATGCGAGCAGTACTTC.

This chain uses TRBV11-3 with TRBJ1-1, with TRBD1 as a possible D gene (6 bases). The CDR3 is 13 residues long. CDR1 is SGHNT, CDR2 YENEEA, per germline. Trimming stripped 8 bases from V and 1 base from J, with 11 bases between. The CDR3 reads CASADRTNTEAFF. As DNA, the CDR3 is TGTGCCAGCGCGGACAGAACGAACACTGAAGCTTTCTTT.

The rearrangement links TRBV5-5 to TRBJ2-1; D may be TRBD2 (6 bases). Germline V gene sequence: CDR1 SGHKS, CDR2 YYEKEE (reference sequence). V was trimmed by 0 bases and J by 3 bases, leaving 10 bases between them. CDR3 length equals 15 residues. In DNA form, the CDR3 reads TGTGCCAGCAGCTTGGTTTGGCGGGGCTACAATGAGCAGTTCTTC. Encoded protein: CASSLVWRGYNEQFF.

The chain couples TRBV28 to TRBJ1-1; D uncertain. Trimming cost V 7 bases and J 1 base, with 10 bases left between them. CDR1 and CDR2 from the germline V gene are MDHEN and SYDVKM. The CDR3 contains 13 residues. The CDR3 DNA sequence: TGTGCCAGCACCATTTTAGGGAACACTGAAGCTTTCTTT. Translation: CASTILGNTEAFF.

The chain recombines TRBV7-2 with TRBJ1-3; D gene ambiguous. Trimming removed 2 bases at V and 0 bases at J, with 8 bases between. CDR1 is SGHTA and CDR2 is FQGNSA in the germline V gene. The CDR3 has 15 amino acids. CDR3 nucleotide sequence: TGTGCCAGCAGCTTAACCCCCCCCTCTGGAAACACCATATATTTT. Its protein product is CASSLTPPSGNTIYF. The full variable domain, its missing parts supplied by reference TRBV7-2 and TRBJ1-3, is GAGVSQSPSNKVTEKGKDVELRCDPISGHTALYWYRQSLGQGLEFLIYFQGNSAPDKSGLPSDRFSAERTGGSVSTLTIQRTQQEDSAVYLCASSLTPPSGNTIYFGEGSWLTVV.

This sequence joins TRBV27 and TRBJ1-2; a possible D gene is TRBD1 (5 bases). Deletions cut 4 bases from V and 8 bases from J, with 11 bases between. The CDR3 runs 12 residues. Germline V gene data show CDR1 as MNHEY and CDR2 as SMNVEV (reference sequence). CDR3 bases: TGTGCCAGCAGTTCGGGACCGGGCGGCTACACCTTC. It codes for CASSSGPGGYTF.

This clone was seen a few times. The V and J genes are TRBV5-6 and TRBJ2-2; D is uncertain. Germline values: CDR1 SGHDT, CDR2 YYEEEE. The CDR3 length is 13 residues. V lost 7 bases, J lost 1 base, and 8 bases lay in between. DNA for the CDR3: TGTGCCAGCTGTACGTGGAACACCGGGGAGCTGTTTTTT. Amino acid sequence: CASCTWNTGELFF.

V is TRBV7-2 and J is TRBJ1-1, with D uncertain. V lost 3 bases, J lost 0 bases, and 14 bases lay in between. Germline-derived CDR1 and CDR2 are SGHTA and FQGNSA. The CDR3 consists of 16 residues. In DNA, the CDR3 is TGTGCCAGCAGCTTCGGAAGTGGTGTCCTGAACACTGAAGCTTTCTTT. Amino acids: CASSFGSGVLNTEAFF.

The rearrangement joins TRBV4-1 to TRBJ2-2; 8 bases fit TRBD2. Germline CDR1 reads MGHRA; CDR2 reads YSYEKL. This CDR3 region has 16 residues. V gave up 2 bases and J gave up 1 base; unmatched junction bases: 3. The DNA for the CDR3 is TGCGCCAGCAGCCAATTCACTAGCGGGAACACCGGGGAGCTGTTTTTT. Translating it yields CASSQFTSGNTGELFF.

This chain joins TRBV5-6 and TRBJ2-1; D not resolved. Per the germline V gene, CDR1 is SGHDT and CDR2 is YYEEEE. The V end was cut by 4 bases, the J end by 7 bases, with 15 bases between. The CDR3 has 14 residues. The CDR3 reads CASSPIGVSNEQFF. Written as DNA, the CDR3 is TGTGCCAGCAGCCCAATTGGGGTTTCGAATGAGCAGTTCTTC.

This clone appeared once. This sequence joins TRBV28 and TRBJ2-2; the match to TRBD1 covers 9 bases. Germline assignment: CDR1 MDHEN and CDR2 SYDVKM. V was clipped by 1 base and J by 2 bases; unmatched bases: 8. The CDR3 is 18 amino acids. The CDR3 spells CASSLFGTGPFNTGELFF. The CDR3 DNA is TGTGCCAGCAGTTTATTCGGGACAGGGCCGTTTAACACCGGGGAGCTGTTTTTT.

The genes are TRBV27 and TRBJ1-5; tentatively, D is TRBD1 (6 bases). Germline V lookup: CDR1 MNHEY, CDR2 SMNVEV (reference sequence). The CDR3 covers 15 residues. The germline V and J ends were trimmed by 6 bases and 6 bases, with 18 bases remaining between them. DNA for the CDR3: TGTGCCAGCAGCCCGGACAGAAGTAATTTTCAGCCCCAGCATTTT. Its protein is CASSPDRSNFQPQHF.

The chain is built from TRBV7-9 and TRBJ2-1, with a tentative D call TRBD2 (6 bases). There are 14 residues in the CDR3. The germline V gene encodes CDR1 SEHNR and CDR2 FQNEAQ (reference sequence). V lost 2 bases and J lost 7, with 12 bases in between. CDR3 loop: CASSLLLAWNEQFF. The CDR3 DNA is TGTGCCAGCAGCTTATTACTAGCATGGAATGAGCAGTTCTTC.

The chain combines TRBV6-5 with TRBJ1-3; 11 bases are shared with TRBD1. Germline V CDR1 and CDR2: MNHEY, SVGAGI. J was trimmed by 2 bases and V by 6 bases; bases with no gene match: 3. This CDR3 spans 15 amino acids. The CDR3 reads CASSPDRGPGNTIYF. CDR3 bases: TGTGCCAGCAGCCCGGACAGGGGGCCTGGAAACACCATATATTTT.

The V gene is TRBV30, the J gene TRBJ1-5; TRBD1 might be the D (6 bases). The CDR3 is 16 amino acids. Trimming pared 0 bases from V and 6 bases from J, leaving 18 bases between. Looked up from germline, CDR1 is GTSNPN and CDR2 is SVGIG (reference sequence). CDR3 bases: TGTGCCTGGAGTGTCTTTACAGGAGGGGGAGGTCAGCCCCAGCATTTT. Translating gives CAWSVFTGGGGQPQHF.